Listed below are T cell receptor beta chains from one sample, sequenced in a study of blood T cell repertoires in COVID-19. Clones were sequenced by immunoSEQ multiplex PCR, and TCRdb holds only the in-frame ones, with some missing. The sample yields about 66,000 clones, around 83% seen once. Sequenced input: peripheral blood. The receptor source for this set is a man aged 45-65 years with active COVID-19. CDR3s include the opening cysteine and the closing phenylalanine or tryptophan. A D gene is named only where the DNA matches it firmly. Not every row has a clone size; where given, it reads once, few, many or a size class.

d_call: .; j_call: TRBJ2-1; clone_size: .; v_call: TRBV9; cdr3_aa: CASTPPPLGPYNEQFF; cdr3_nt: TGTGCCAGCACCCCACCGCCGTTGGGCCCCTACAATGAGCAGTTCTTC
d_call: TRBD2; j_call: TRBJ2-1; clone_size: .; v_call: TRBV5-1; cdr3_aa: CASSLGSGGAKEQFF; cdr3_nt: TGCGCCAGCAGCTTGGGTAGCGGGGGGGCAAAGGAGCAGTTCTTC
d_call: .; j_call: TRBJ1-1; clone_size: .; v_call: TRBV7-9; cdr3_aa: CASSLGTPNTEAFF; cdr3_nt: TGTGCCAGCAGCTTAGGGACACCTAACACTGAAGCTTTCTTT
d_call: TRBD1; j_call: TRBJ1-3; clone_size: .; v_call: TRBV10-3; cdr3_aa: CATGGSGNTIYF; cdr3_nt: TGTGCCACAGGGGGCTCTGGAAACACCATATATTTT
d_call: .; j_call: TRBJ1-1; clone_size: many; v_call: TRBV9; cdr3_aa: CASSLEGQRGTEAFF; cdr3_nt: TGTGCCAGCAGCCTAGAAGGACAGAGGGGAACTGAAGCTTTCTTT
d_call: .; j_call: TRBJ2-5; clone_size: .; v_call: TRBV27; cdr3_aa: CASSFAGPETQYF; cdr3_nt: TGTGCCAGCAGTTTCGCAGGGCCTGAGACCCAGTACTTC
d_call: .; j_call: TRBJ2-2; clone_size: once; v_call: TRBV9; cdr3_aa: CASSVSQGSTGELFF; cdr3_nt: TGTGCCAGCAGCGTATCGCAGGGGTCCACCGGGGAGCTGTTTTTT
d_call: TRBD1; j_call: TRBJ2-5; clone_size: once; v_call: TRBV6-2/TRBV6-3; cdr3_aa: CASSYRQGPCYF; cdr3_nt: TGTGCCAGCAGTTATCGACAGGGGCCTTGCTACTTC
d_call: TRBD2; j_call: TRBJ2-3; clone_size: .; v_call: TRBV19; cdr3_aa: CASSSRTPPSGGAIDTQYF; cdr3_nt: TGTGCCAGTAGTTCCAGAACCCCGCCTAGCGGGGGGGCGATAGATACGCAGTATTTT
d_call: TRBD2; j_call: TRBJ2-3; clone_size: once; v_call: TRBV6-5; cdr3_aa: CASSVLAGGPDTQYF; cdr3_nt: TGTGCCAGCAGCGTACTAGCGGGGGGGCCAGATACGCAGTATTTT
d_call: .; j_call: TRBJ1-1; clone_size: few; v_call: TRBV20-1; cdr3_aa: CSASRVMGNTEAFF; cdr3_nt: TGCAGTGCTAGTCGGGTCATGGGGAACACTGAAGCTTTCTTT
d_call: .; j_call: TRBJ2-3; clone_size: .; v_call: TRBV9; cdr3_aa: CASSAGGRADTQYF; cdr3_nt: TGTGCCAGCAGTGCCGGGGGTAGGGCCGATACGCAGTATTTT
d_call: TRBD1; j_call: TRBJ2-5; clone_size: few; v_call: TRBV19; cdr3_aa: CASSIGDRDGETQYF; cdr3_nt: TGTGCCAGTAGTATCGGCGACAGGGATGGGGAGACCCAGTACTTC
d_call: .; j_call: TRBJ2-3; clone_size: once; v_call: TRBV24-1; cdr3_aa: CATDSSPTDTQYF; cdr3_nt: TGTGCCACCGACAGTAGCCCCACAGATACGCAGTATTTT
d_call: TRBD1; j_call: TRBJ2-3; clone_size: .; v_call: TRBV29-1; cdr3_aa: CSVRQGLSTDTQYF; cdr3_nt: TGCAGCGTCAGACAGGGGCTGAGCACAGATACGCAGTATTTT
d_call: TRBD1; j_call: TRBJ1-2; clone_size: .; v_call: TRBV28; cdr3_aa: CASSLGRGIGGYTF; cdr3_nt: TGTGCCAGCAGTTTAGGCAGGGGGATAGGTGGCTACACCTTC
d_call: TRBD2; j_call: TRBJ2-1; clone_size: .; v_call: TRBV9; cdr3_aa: CASSDRGRNDNEQFF; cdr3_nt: TGTGCCAGCAGCGATCGCGGGAGAAACGACAATGAGCAGTTCTTC
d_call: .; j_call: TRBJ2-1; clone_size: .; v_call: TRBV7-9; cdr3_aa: CASSTILGGTNEQFF; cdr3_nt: TGTGCCAGCAGCACCATTTTAGGAGGGACCAATGAGCAGTTCTTC
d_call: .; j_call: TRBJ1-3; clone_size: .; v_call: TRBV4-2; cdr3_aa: CASSQGLRAQGNTIYF; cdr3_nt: TGTGCCAGCAGCCAAGGTTTGCGGGCGCAAGGAAACACCATATATTTT
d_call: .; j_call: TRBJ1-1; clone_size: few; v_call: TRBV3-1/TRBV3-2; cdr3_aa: CASSQAPGRGTEAFF; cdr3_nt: TGTGCCAGCAGCCAAGCTCCGGGGAGGGGTACTGAAGCTTTCTTT
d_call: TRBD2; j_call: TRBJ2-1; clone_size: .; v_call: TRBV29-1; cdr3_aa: CSFRTSGGDEQFF; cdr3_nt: TGCAGCTTCCGGACTAGCGGGGGCGATGAGCAGTTCTTC
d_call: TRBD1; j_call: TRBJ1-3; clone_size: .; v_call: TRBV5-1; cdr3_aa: CASSPGQSSGNTIYF; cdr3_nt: TGCGCCAGCAGCCCGGGACAGAGCTCTGGAAACACCATATATTTT
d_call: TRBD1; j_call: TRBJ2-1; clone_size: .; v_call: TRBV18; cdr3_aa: CASSLTGVGEQFF; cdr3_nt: TGTGCCAGCTCCCTAACAGGGGTGGGTGAGCAGTTCTTC
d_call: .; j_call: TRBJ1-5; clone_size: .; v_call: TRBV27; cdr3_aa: CASSSQYDQPQHF; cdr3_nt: TGTGCCAGCAGTTCACAGTACGATCAGCCCCAGCATTTT
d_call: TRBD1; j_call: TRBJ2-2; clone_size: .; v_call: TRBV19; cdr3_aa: CASIPDRYTGELFF; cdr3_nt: TGTGCCAGTATACCGGACAGGTACACCGGGGAGCTGTTTTTT
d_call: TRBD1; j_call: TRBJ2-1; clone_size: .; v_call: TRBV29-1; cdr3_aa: CSVEAGTGYNEQFF; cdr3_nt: TGCAGCGTTGAAGCTGGGACAGGGTACAATGAGCAGTTCTTC
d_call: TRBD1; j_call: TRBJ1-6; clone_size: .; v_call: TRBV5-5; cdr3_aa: CASSLLGQTNSPLHF; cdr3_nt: TGTGCCAGCAGCTTATTGGGACAGACAAATTCACCCCTCCACTTT
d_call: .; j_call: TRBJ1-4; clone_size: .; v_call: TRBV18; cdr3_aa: CASSPWIPEGSEKLFF; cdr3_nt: TGTGCCAGCTCCCCGTGGATCCCGGAGGGCAGCGAAAAACTGTTTTTT
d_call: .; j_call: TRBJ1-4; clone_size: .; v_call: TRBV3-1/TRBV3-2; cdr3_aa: CASSQGIASNEKLFF; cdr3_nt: TGTGCCAGCAGCCAAGGTATTGCCAGTAATGAAAAACTGTTTTTT
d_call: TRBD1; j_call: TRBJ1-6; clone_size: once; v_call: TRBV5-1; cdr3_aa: CASSLGQGPYNSPLHF; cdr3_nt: TGCGCCAGCAGCCTAGGACAGGGGCCCTATAATTCACCCCTCCACTTT
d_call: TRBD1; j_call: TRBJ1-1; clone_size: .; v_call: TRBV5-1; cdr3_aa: CASSLGGTVLNTEAFF; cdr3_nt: TGCGCCAGCAGCTTGGGGGGGACAGTACTCAACACTGAAGCTTTCTTT
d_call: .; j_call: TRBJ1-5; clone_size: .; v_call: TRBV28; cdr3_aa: CASSLGVQPQHF; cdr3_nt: TGTGCCAGCAGTTTAGGAGTTCAGCCCCAGCATTTT
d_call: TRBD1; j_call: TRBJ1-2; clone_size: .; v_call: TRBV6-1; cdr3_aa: CASSEVDRALNGYTF; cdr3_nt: TGTGCCAGCAGTGAGGTAGACAGGGCTCTGAATGGCTACACCTTC
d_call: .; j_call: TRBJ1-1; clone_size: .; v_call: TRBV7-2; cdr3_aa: CASSSPPRTEAFF; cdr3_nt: TGTGCCAGCAGCTCACCCCCACGGACTGAAGCTTTCTTT
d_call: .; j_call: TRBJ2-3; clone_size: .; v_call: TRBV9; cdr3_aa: CASSVGAGPPDTQYF; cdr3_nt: TGTGCCAGCAGCGTAGGGGCAGGGCCCCCAGATACGCAGTATTTT
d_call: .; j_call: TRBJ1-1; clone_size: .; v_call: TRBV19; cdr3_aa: CASSRVPLTEAFF; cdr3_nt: TGTGCCAGTAGTCGGGTTCCTTTGACTGAAGCTTTCTTT
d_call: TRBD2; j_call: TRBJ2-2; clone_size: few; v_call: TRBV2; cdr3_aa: CASSRLAGETGELFF; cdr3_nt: TGTGCCAGCAGTCGACTAGCGGGAGAAACCGGGGAGCTGTTTTTT
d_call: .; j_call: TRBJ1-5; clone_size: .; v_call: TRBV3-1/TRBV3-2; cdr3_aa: CASSQDPVSNQPQHF; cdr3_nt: TGTGCCAGCAGCCAAGACCCCGTAAGCAATCAGCCCCAGCATTTT
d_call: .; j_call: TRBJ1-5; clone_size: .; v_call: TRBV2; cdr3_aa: CASSAFGRAGHNQPQHF; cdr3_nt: TGTGCCAGCAGTGCATTTGGAAGGGCGGGCCACAATCAGCCCCAGCATTTT
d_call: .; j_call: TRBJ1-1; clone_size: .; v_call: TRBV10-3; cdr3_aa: CAIARRNTEAFF; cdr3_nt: TGTGCCATCGCTAGGCGGAACACTGAAGCTTTCTTT
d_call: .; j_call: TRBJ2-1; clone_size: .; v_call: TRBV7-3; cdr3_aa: CASSADRAGYNEQFF; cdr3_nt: TGTGCCAGCAGCGCCGATAGGGCGGGGTACAATGAGCAGTTCTTC
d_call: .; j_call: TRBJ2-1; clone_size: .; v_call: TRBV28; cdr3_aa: CASGGGAYNEQFF; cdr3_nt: TGTGCCAGTGGAGGGGGCGCCTACAATGAGCAGTTCTTC
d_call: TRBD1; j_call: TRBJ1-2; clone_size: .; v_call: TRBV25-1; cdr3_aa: CASRSTGELGYTF; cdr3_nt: TGTGCCAGCAGATCAACAGGGGAATTAGGCTACACCTTC